One sample yielded the 27 T cell receptor beta chains listed below, sequenced in a study of blood T cells in healthy people across ages. Using a J-beta primer mix together with a sample-barcoded 5' primer, a second PCR was run for roughly 6 to 11 cycles. In TCRdb, the 5' RACE reads were re-called with MiXCR into one record per CDR3 protein. The sample records 1.5 million to 2 million distinct CDR3 sequences, about 28% being singletons. Sequenced material: blood. These receptors originate from a woman aged 30 to 39 in good health.

Remarks on this clonotype: One end of the junction is discordant with germline, which a read error may explain. This chain joins TRBV5-1 and TRBJ2-2, with D possibly matching TRBD2 (5 bases). Germline CDR1 and CDR2: SGHRS and YFSETQ. This CDR3 has 15 amino acids. The CDR3 protein is CASSLAVLEAGERFF. CDR3 in DNA: TGCGCCAGCAGCTTGGCCGTACTAGAAGCCGGGGAGCGGTTTTTT.

This chain uses TRBV28 with TRBJ2-7; D may be TRBD1 or TRBD2 (5 bases each). Trimming left V 6 bases short and J 0 bases short, with 15 bases between. The germline gives CDR1 MDHEN, CDR2 SYDVKM. The CDR3 loop spans 15 amino acids. This CDR3 is CASRNPGPSSYEQYF. As DNA, the CDR3 is TGTGCCAGCAGAAACCCGGGACCAAGCTCCTACGAGCAGTACTTC.

V gene TRBV6-2 or TRBV6-3 combines with J gene TRBJ2-1; the D gene could be TRBD1 or TRBD2 (5 bases each). The CDR3 runs 13 residues. The V end was cut by 6 bases, the J end by 6 bases, with 12 bases between. Germline V CDR1 and CDR2: MNHEY, SVGEGT. This CDR3 is CASSRDPFNEQFF. CDR3 nucleotide sequence: TGTGCCAGCAGCCGGGACCCATTCAATGAGCAGTTCTTC.

The V and J genes are TRBV3-1 and TRBJ2-3; 11 positions match TRBD2. CDR1 is LGHDT, CDR2 YNNKEL, per germline (reference sequence). The CDR3 is made up of 18 amino acids. V trimming: 4 bases; J trimming: 6 bases; junction bases outside the gene matches: 15. The CDR3 DNA reads as TGTGCCAGCAGCCGGCTAGCGGGGGGTAGGTCCTACGACGATACGCAGTATTTT. It yields the protein CASSRLAGGRSYDDTQYF.

The chain combines TRBV2 with TRBJ1-2; D gene unclear. Germline CDR1 SNHLY, CDR2 FYNNEI. The length of the CDR3 is 13 residues. V was pared by 11 bases and J by 2 bases, with 15 bases between. CDR3 residues: CAFTNGENYGYTF. In nucleotides, the CDR3 is TGTGCCTTTACTAACGGTGAAAACTATGGCTACACCTTC.

This clonotype was observed a handful of times. CDR3 region: CASSFEGVRQTQYF. The CDR3 nucleotides read TGTGCCAGCAGTTTCGAGGGGGTCCGGCAGACCCAGTACTTC. V usage is TRBV12-3 or TRBV12-4 and J usage is TRBJ2-5, with D tentatively TRBD1 (6 bases). The V end was cut by 3 bases, the J end by 6 bases, with 14 bases between. The CDR3 consists of 14 residues.

A few counts support this clonotype. This rearrangement joins TRBV6-6 to TRBJ2-1; 9 bases align to TRBD2. The germline V gene has CDR1 MNHNY and CDR2 SVGAGI (reference sequence). V dropped 10 bases and J dropped 5; count of bases not matched to a gene: 12. The CDR3 is made up of 15 amino acids. CDR3 sequence: CAISHKREVDNEQFF. The CDR3 region has the DNA TGTGCCATCTCCCATAAGCGGGAGGTCGACAATGAGCAGTTCTTC.

V usage is TRBV20-1 and J usage is TRBJ2-7, with TRBD2 matching over 7 bases. Germline V gene lookup returns CDR1 DFQATT and CDR2 SNEGSKA (reference sequence). V lost 4 bases to trimming and J lost 0 bases; unmatched junction nucleotides: 9. This CDR3 contains 15 residues. The CDR3 coding sequence is TGCAGTGCTAAGGAACTAGCGCTCAGCTCCTACGAGCAGTACTTC. It specifies CSAKELALSSYEQYF.

This clonotype came up a few times. The chain carries TRBV7-2 and TRBJ2-5, with D possibly TRBD1 on 6 matching bases. CDR1 and CDR2 (germline): SGHTA, FQGNSA. Trimming left V 1 base short and J 5 bases short, with 14 bases between. This CDR3 comprises 15 residues. CDR3 DNA: TGTGCCAGCAGCTTAGGCTTTAGGGGGAGCGAGACCCAGTACTTC. Translated: CASSLGFRGSETQYF.

V gene TRBV11-2 combines with J gene TRBJ2-1, with D perhaps matching TRBD1 (5 bases). CDR1 and CDR2 (germline): SGHAT, FQNNGV. Trimming cost V 5 bases and J 3 bases, with 20 bases left between them. The length of the CDR3 is 17 residues. CDR3 sequence (DNA): TGTGCCAGCAGCGTCACACATAGGGGCTCGGTCTACAATGAGCAGTTCTTC. It specifies CASSVTHRGSVYNEQFF.

V and J are TRBV12-3 or TRBV12-4 and TRBJ1-1; no reliable D call. The CDR3 contains 14 residues. Trimming removed 3 bases from V and 4 bases from J, with 12 bases in between. The CDR3 DNA is TGTGCCAGCAGTTTTGACCCGGGCGGCACTGAAGCTTTCTTT. It yields the protein CASSFDPGGTEAFF.

The chain joins TRBV29-1 to TRBJ1-1; weak D call: TRBD1 (6 bases). CDR1 and CDR2 (germline): SQVTM, ANQGSEA. V shed 7 bases and J shed 3 bases, with 18 bases lying between them. The CDR3 has 14 amino acids. For the CDR3, the DNA is TGCAGCGCCGGTGGGGGGCGGTCCGACACTGAAGCTTTCTTT. Protein product: CSAGGGRSDTEAFF.

This clonotype was observed many times. The V gene is TRBV7-6, the J gene TRBJ2-7; D is unclear. Germline V lookup: CDR1 SGHVS, CDR2 FNYEAQ. Trimming cost V 4 bases and J 7 bases, with 17 bases left between them. There are 14 residues in the CDR3. The CDR3 coding sequence is TGTGCCAGCAGCTCCGCCGGAAGACCTTTAGAGCAGTACTTC. Translation gives CASSSAGRPLEQYF.

This clonotype was seen ten or more times. The chain is built from TRBV6-5 and TRBJ2-5; D call uncertain. CDR1 and CDR2 from the germline V gene are MNHEY and SVGAGI. This CDR3 region has 14 residues. Trimming shortened V by 3 bases and J by 1 base, and 9 bases separated the two germline ends. The CDR3 protein is CASSYNHPQETQYF. The CDR3, as DNA: TGTGCCAGCAGTTATAACCACCCCCAAGAGACCCAGTACTTC.

The V call is TRBV30, the J call TRBJ2-3; 9 nucleotides agree with TRBD2. This CDR3 comprises 13 residues. The V and J ends lost 5 bases and 4 bases, in that order; junction bases with no gene match: 4. Germline CDR1 reads GTSNPN; CDR2 reads SVGIG (reference sequence). CDR3 loop: CAWLLAGSDTQYF. The CDR3, as DNA: TGTGCCTGGCTACTAGCGGGCTCAGATACGCAGTATTTT.

This clonotype was counted a few times. The chain links TRBV6-5 to TRBJ2-3; no firm D call. V lost 5 bases and J lost 3, with 12 bases in between. The CDR3 runs to 14 residues. Germline V gene lookup returns CDR1 MNHEY and CDR2 SVGAGI. This chain's CDR3 is CASSRPHGTDTQYF. The CDR3 coding sequence is TGTGCCAGCAGTCGACCGCATGGAACAGATACGCAGTATTTT.

The chain is built from TRBV5-6 and TRBJ2-2, with D unclear. Trimming took off 4 bases at V and 4 bases at J, with 11 bases between the two ends. Germline V gene lookup returns CDR1 SGHDT and CDR2 YYEEEE. The CDR3 extends over 14 amino acids. CDR3 sequence reads: CASSPLPSTGELFF. CDR3 bases: TGTGCCAGCAGCCCCCTTCCAAGCACCGGGGAGCTGTTTTTT.

Ten or more counts support this clonotype. The chain is built from TRBV29-1 and TRBJ1-5; D ambiguous. Germline V gene data show CDR1 as SQVTM and CDR2 as ANQGSEA. The CDR3 extends over 12 amino acids. Trimming stripped 5 bases from V and 4 bases from J, with 9 bases between. DNA for the CDR3: TGCAGCGTTCTGTGGGGAAATCAGCCCCAGCATTTT. Its translation: CSVLWGNQPQHF.

The J gene is TRBJ2-7, the V gene TRBV4-1, with a tentative D call TRBD2 (6 bases). Trimming pared 1 base from V and 2 bases from J, leaving 12 bases between. CDR3 length: 15 residues. CDR1 is MGHRA, CDR2 YSYEKL, per germline. This CDR3 is CASSQGGGLPYEQYF. CDR3 coding DNA: TGCGCCAGCAGCCAAGGCGGAGGGCTGCCCTACGAGCAGTACTTC.

At least ten counts were recorded for this clonotype. This chain joins TRBV24-1 and TRBJ1-2, with D unresolved. This CDR3 comprises 11 residues. Trimming removed 2 bases at V and 5 bases at J, with 2 bases between. Germline V gives CDR1 KGHDR, CDR2 SFDVKD. The CDR3 DNA reads as TGTGCCACCAGTGATTCATATGGCTACACCTTC. Its translation is CATSDSYGYTF.

This clonotype was picked up a small number of times. This chain connects TRBV5-1 to TRBJ2-1; 9 bases line up with TRBD2. The CDR3 is made up of 16 amino acids. The germline V gene encodes CDR1 SGHRS and CDR2 YFSETQ. V shed 5 bases and J 6 bases; nucleotides not matched to a gene: 12. The DNA for the CDR3 is TGCGCCAGCAGAGGCGGACTAGCGAGATCAGGCAATGAGCAGTTCTTC. As protein: CASRGGLARSGNEQFF. The whole variable domain, filled in from reference TRBV5-1 and TRBJ2-1, reads KAGVTQTPRYLIKTRGQQVTLSCSPISGHRSVSWYQQTPGQGLQFLFEYFSETQRNKGNFPGRFSGRQFSNSRSEMNVSTLELGDSALYLCASRGGLARSGNEQFFGPGTRLTVL.

Concerning this clonotype itself: A much larger clone lies one base from this, so it may be a read error. V usage is TRBV29-1 and J usage is TRBJ2-1; 9 positions match TRBD2. The better agreement between TRBJ2-7 and the DNA end casts doubt on the J call. The CDR3 extends over 16 amino acids. Germline V lookup: CDR1 SQVTM, CDR2 ANQGSEA. CDR3 nucleotide sequence: TGCAGCGTTGAAGGTAGCGGGGGCTCCTCCTACAATGAGCAGTACTTC. It specifies CSVEGSGGSSYNEQYF.

The J gene is TRBJ2-7, the V gene TRBV5-6; D is unresolved. The V and J ends lost 0 bases and 7 bases respectively, with 20 bases between them. Germline values: CDR1 SGHDT, CDR2 YYEEEE. The CDR3 sequence is 16 residues long. The CDR3 loop reads CASSLELVGGIDEQYF. The CDR3 region has the DNA TGTGCCAGCAGCTTGGAATTAGTAGGTGGGATCGATGAGCAGTACTTC.

In DNA form, the CDR3 reads TGCGCCAGCAGCCCGGGCCCAAACCCCACAGAGACCCAGTACTTC. This gives the protein CASSPGPNPTETQYF. The chain recombines TRBV4-3 with TRBJ2-7; no clear D gene. The J call may be incorrect, as the DNA end agrees better with TRBJ2-5. Germline V gives CDR1 LGHNA, CDR2 YSLEER. The CDR3 runs to 15 residues.

This clonotype was observed a handful of times. The rearrangement joins TRBV18 to TRBJ2-4; D could derive from TRBD1 or TRBD2 (5 bases each). CDR3 size: 17 residues. Germline lookup yields CDR1 KGHSH and CDR2 LQKENI. Trimming shortened V by 2 bases and J by 4 bases, and 18 bases separated the two germline ends. The CDR3 spells CASSPGTRANTKNIQYF. In nucleotides, the CDR3 is TGTGCCAGCTCACCAGGGACCCGCGCTAATACGAAAAACATTCAGTACTTC.

This clonotype was counted at least ten times. This chain links TRBV11-2 with TRBJ2-4; D is perhaps TRBD1 (5 bases). Germline CDR1 is SGHAT and CDR2 is FQNNGV. Trimming left V 0 bases short and J 9 bases short, with 9 bases between. The CDR3 is made up of 13 amino acids. The CDR3 DNA sequence: TGTGCCAGCAGCTTAGAGGCTAGGGGCATTCAGTACTTC. Translated, it gives CASSLEARGIQYF.

In its sample, this clonotype was seen many times. This chain joins TRBV6-5 and TRBJ2-1; D not resolved. V dropped 2 bases and J dropped 7 bases, with 12 bases sitting between them. Germline V gene data show CDR1 as MNHEY and CDR2 as SVGAGI. The CDR3 extends over 14 amino acids. In DNA, the CDR3 is TGTGCCAGCAGTTACGGGCCGGTACGGAATGAGCAGTTCTTC. This gives the protein CASSYGPVRNEQFF.